The 26 T cell receptor beta chains given below trace back to one sample, sequenced in a study of T cells in localized non-small cell lung cancer. The method was immunoSEQ multiplex PCR; TCRdb's version includes in-frame clones alone and lacks a portion of them. Among about 17,000 clones listed, about four fifths were seen once. The material sequenced was peripheral blood, taken before any cancer treatment. These receptors all stem from a male donor aged 60 or over with stage III lung adenocarcinoma.

By share of the sample, this clone is medium-sized. The chain is built from TRBV15 and TRBJ1-1, with 10 bases aligning to TRBD1. CDR3 length: 15 amino acids. The germline V gene has CDR1 LNHNV and CDR2 YYDKDF (reference sequence). V dropped 3 bases and J dropped 2; count of bases not matched to a gene: 3. This CDR3 reads CATSSDRGPNTEAFF. The CDR3 region has the DNA TGTGCCACCAGCAGCGACAGGGGGCCTAACACTGAAGCTTTCTTT.

The rearrangement links TRBV7-8 to TRBJ2-5; tentatively, D is TRBD1 (5 bases). CDR1 is SGHVS and CDR2 is FQNEAQ in the germline V gene. The CDR3 covers 14 residues. Trimming stripped 2 bases from V and 4 bases from J, with 11 bases between. The CDR3 protein is CASSLTRTRETQYF. The CDR3 DNA reads TGTGCCAGCAGCTTAACAAGGACAAGAGAGACCCAGTACTTC.

This clone was picked up one time. CDR3 sequence: CASSYGWGQGNEKLFF. Written as DNA, the CDR3 is TGTGCCAGCAGTTACGGTTGGGGGCAGGGTAATGAAAAACTGTTTTTT. The chain uses TRBV27 and TRBJ1-4; D is possibly TRBD1 (6 bases). The CDR3 consists of 16 residues. Germline CDR1 reads MNHEY; CDR2 reads SMNVEV (reference sequence). V lost 4 bases and J lost 4, with 16 bases in between. The entire variable domain, with the rest obtained from reference TRBV27 and TRBJ1-4, is as follows: EAQVTQNPRYLITVTGKKLTVTCSQNMNHEYMSWYRQDPGLGLRQIYYSMNVEVTDKGDVPEGYKVSRKEKRNFPLILESPSPNQTSLYFCASSYGWGQGNEKLFFGSGTQLSVL.

The chain combines TRBV2 with TRBJ2-1; D possibly uses TRBD1 or TRBD2 (5 bases each). V dropped 4 bases and J dropped 5 bases, with 9 bases sitting between them. The CDR3 extends over 13 amino acids. Germline CDR1 reads SNHLY; CDR2 reads FYNNEI. CDR3 in DNA: TGTGCCAGCAGTGGGGACCTAAACAATGAGCAGTTCTTC. It translates to CASSGDLNNEQFF. Together with reference TRBV2 and TRBJ2-1, the CDR3 gives the full variable domain: EPEVTQTPSHQVTQMGQEVILRCVPISNHLYFYWYRQILGQKVEFLVSFYNNEISEKSEIFDDQFSVERPDGSNFTLKIRSTKLEDSAMYFCASSGDLNNEQFFGPGTRLTVL.

This CDR3 reads CASSRIYTDTQYF. The CDR3 DNA sequence: TGTGCCAGCAGCCGGATATACACAGATACGCAGTATTTT. This rearrangement joins TRBV27 to TRBJ2-3; no firm D call. The CDR3 totals 13 residues. CDR1 and CDR2 from the germline V gene are MNHEY and SMNVEV (reference sequence). The germline V and J ends were trimmed by 6 bases and 2 bases, with 9 bases remaining between them.

This chain uses TRBV9 with TRBJ1-1, with 8 bases lining up with TRBD1. V lost 3 bases to trimming and J lost 1 base; unmatched junction nucleotides: 5. The length of the CDR3 is 15 residues. Germline V CDR1 and CDR2: SGDLS, YYNGEE. CDR3 DNA: TGTGCCAGCAGCGGAAGACAGGGGTGGAACACTGAAGCTTTCTTT. This sequence encodes CASSGRQGWNTEAFF.

V is TRBV30 and J is TRBJ1-6; D is possibly TRBD1 (5 bases). The CDR3 is 16 residues long. The V end lost 3 bases, the J end lost 6 bases, and 18 bases lay between the germline ends. Germline-derived CDR1 and CDR2 are GTSNPN and SVGIG (reference sequence). CDR3 residues: CAWRGLLGASNSPLHF. The CDR3 nucleotides read TGTGCCTGGAGGGGTCTGTTAGGGGCTAGTAATTCACCCCTCCACTTT.

The rearrangement uses TRBV6-6 and TRBJ1-4; 7 bases fit TRBD1. The V and J ends lost 5 bases and 8 bases, in that order; junction bases with no gene match: 5. Germline V gene lookup returns CDR1 MNHNY and CDR2 SVGAGI (reference sequence). The CDR3 runs to 13 residues. The CDR3 region is CASSRDRREKLFF. As DNA, the CDR3 is TGTGCCAGCAGTAGGGACAGAAGAGAAAAACTGTTTTTT.

The CDR3 coding sequence is TGTGCCAGCAGCCTCGATGGGGGGGCGCGGCAGCCCCAGCATTTT. Translating gives CASSLDGGARQPQHF. The J gene is TRBJ1-5, the V gene TRBV21-1. TRBV21-1 constitutes a pseudogene. The CDR3 loop spans 15 amino acids.

J is TRBJ1-5 and V is TRBV28; 7 nucleotides agree with TRBD1. CDR1 and CDR2 (germline): MDHEN, SYDVKM. The CDR3 extends over 15 amino acids. V dropped 6 bases and J dropped 1; count of bases not matched to a gene: 6. The CDR3 region is CASSTGTDSNQPQHF. The CDR3, as DNA: TGTGCCAGCAGCACCGGGACAGACAGCAATCAGCCCCAGCATTTT.

V gene TRBV19 combines with J gene TRBJ1-2; TRBD1 might be the D (6 bases). Trimming took off 6 bases at V and 7 bases at J, with 18 bases between the two ends. Per the germline V gene, CDR1 is LNHDA and CDR2 is SQIVND (reference sequence). The CDR3 has 14 amino acids. DNA for the CDR3: TGTGCCAGTAGGTTGGACAGAAACTCGGTTGGCTACACCTTC. Its translation: CASRLDRNSVGYTF.

J is TRBJ1-6 and V is TRBV13; D perhaps matches TRBD1 (5 bases). The V gene's germline CDR1 is PRHDT and CDR2 FYEKMQ (reference sequence). Trimming left V 5 bases short and J 1 base short, with 15 bases between. The CDR3 is 17 residues long. CDR3 sequence: CASSLRQGGSYNSPLHF. The CDR3 bases are TGTGCCAGCAGCCTCCGGCAGGGTGGATCCTATAATTCACCCCTCCACTTT.

The chain uses TRBV29-1 and TRBJ2-7; perhaps TRBD2 as D (7 bases). V shed 6 bases and J shed 6 bases, with 21 bases lying between them. CDR1 and CDR2 from the germline V gene are SQVTM and ANQGSEA. The CDR3 spans 14 residues. CDR3 sequence (DNA): TGCAGCGTCGGGGGGCACAGGGACTCCATCGAGCAGTACTTC. It is translated as CSVGGHRDSIEQYF.

This clone has a handful of counts. The gene calls are TRBV19 and TRBJ2-1; D remains ambiguous. Per germline, CDR1 LNHDA and CDR2 SQIVND (reference sequence). There are 15 residues in the CDR3. Deletions cut 5 bases from V and 4 bases from J, with 15 bases between. CDR3 nucleotides: TGTGCCAGTAGTGTAGCCTCTGGGGATTACAATGAGCAGTTCTTC. Translation: CASSVASGDYNEQFF.

The chain carries TRBV23-1 and TRBJ2-6; D is perhaps TRBD1 or TRBD2 (5 bases each). TRBV23-1 is filed as an ORF, its function uncertain. The CDR3 has 16 amino acids. V was trimmed by 6 bases and J by 0 bases, leaving 12 bases between them. The CDR3 DNA reads TGCGCCAGCAGCCAGGGTGGAGGCTCTGGGGCCAACGTCCTGACTTTC. Protein: CASSQGGGSGANVLTF.

V and J are TRBV6-6 and TRBJ2-7; D remains ambiguous. Germline V gives CDR1 MNHNY, CDR2 SVGAGI (reference sequence). The CDR3 has 13 residues. The ends were cut back, 2 bases at V and 1 base at J, with 6 bases in the middle. CDR3 in DNA: TGTGCCAGCAGTTACGGGGTATCCTACGAGCAGTACTTC. Translated: CASSYGVSYEQYF.

The chain is built from TRBV13 and TRBJ1-6, with unresolved D. The germline V gene encodes CDR1 PRHDT and CDR2 FYEKMQ (reference sequence). CDR3 length: 15 amino acids. The V end lost 1 base, the J end lost 4 bases, and 8 bases lay between the germline ends. CDR3 in DNA: TGTGCCAGCAGCTTAGCACCCGCGTATAATTCACCCCTCCACTTT. This encodes CASSLAPAYNSPLHF.

The rearrangement uses TRBV27 and TRBJ2-1; TRBD2 matches at 11 bases. V was clipped by 2 bases and J by 3 bases; unmatched bases: 3. CDR1 and CDR2 (germline): MNHEY, SMNVEV (reference sequence). There are 16 residues in the CDR3. In nucleotides, the CDR3 is TGTGCCAGCAGTTTACGTCTAGCGGGGGGCTACAATGAGCAGTTCTTC. Residues: CASSLRLAGGYNEQFF.

This chain joins TRBV27 and TRBJ2-7; 8 nucleotides agree with TRBD1. The CDR3 runs to 14 residues. Germline CDR1 MNHEY, CDR2 SMNVEV (reference sequence). V trimming: 3 bases; J trimming: 3 bases; junction bases outside the gene matches: 4. DNA for the CDR3: TGTGCCAGCAGTTTCCCCGGACAGGGCTACGAGCAGTACTTC. It is translated as CASSFPGQGYEQYF.

This chain joins TRBV18 and TRBJ2-1, with D perhaps TRBD2 (6 bases). CDR3 length: 13 amino acids. The germline CDR1 and CDR2 sequences are KGHSH and LQKENI. The ends were cut back, 3 bases at V and 7 bases at J, with 10 bases in the middle. In DNA, the CDR3 is TGTGCCAGCTCACCGGACTATACTAATGAGCAGTTCTTC. Translating it yields CASSPDYTNEQFF.

This chain uses TRBV10-3 with TRBJ1-3; D gene ambiguous. The ends were cut back, 2 bases at V and 2 bases at J, with 4 bases in the middle. Germline V gives CDR1 ENHRY, CDR2 SYGVKD. The CDR3 spans 13 residues. This chain's CDR3 is CAISEVPGNTIYF. The CDR3 DNA sequence: TGTGCCATCAGTGAGGTACCTGGAAACACCATATATTTT.

J is TRBJ2-5 and V is TRBV7-9, with D possibly matching TRBD1 (7 bases). V dropped 5 bases and J dropped 1 base, with 17 bases sitting between them. The CDR3 length is 16 residues. In germline, CDR1 is SEHNR, CDR2 FQNEAQ (reference sequence). The CDR3 DNA follows: TGTGCCAGCAGCCAGGGGGGAGGTGGGGCCCAAGAGACCCAGTACTTC. Encoded protein: CASSQGGGGAQETQYF.

The chain recombines TRBV7-9 with TRBJ2-7; no clear D. CDR3 length: 16 amino acids. From germline, CDR1 is SEHNR and CDR2 FQNEAQ (reference sequence). The ends were cut back, 2 bases at V and 5 bases at J, with 19 bases in the middle. The CDR3, as DNA: TGTGCCAGCAGCTTAATTGGTCGAGACTCTCGTCACGAGCAGTACTTC. As protein: CASSLIGRDSRHEQYF.

The chain links TRBV30 to TRBJ1-5, with D uncertain. The germline V and J ends were trimmed by 2 bases and 3 bases, with 11 bases remaining between them. Germline V gene data show CDR1 as GTSNPN and CDR2 as SVGIG (reference sequence). This CDR3 region has 14 residues. The CDR3 nucleotides read TGTGCCTGGAGTACTGCCAGCAACAATCAGCCCCAGCATTTT. Its protein is CAWSTASNNQPQHF. Drawing the rest from reference TRBV30 and TRBJ1-5, the complete variable domain is SQTIHQWPATLVQPVGSPLSLECTVEGTSNPNLYWYRQAAGRGLQLLFYSVGIGQISSEVPQNLSASRPQDRQFILSSKKLLLSDSGFYLCAWSTASNNQPQHFGDGTRLSIL.

The chain combines TRBV10-3 with TRBJ2-3; a possible D gene is TRBD2 (5 bases). The CDR3 has 15 residues. V lost 2 bases, J lost 1 base, and 10 bases lay in between. In germline, CDR1 is ENHRY, CDR2 SYGVKD. The CDR3 sequence is CAISEVGSGTDTQYF. CDR3 nucleotide sequence: TGTGCCATCAGTGAGGTTGGTAGCGGCACAGATACGCAGTATTTT.

This clone is a singleton in its sample. The chain joins TRBV6-1 to TRBJ1-6; TRBD1 is a possible D gene (6 bases). Germline V gene sequence: CDR1 MNHNS, CDR2 SASEGT. The CDR3 totals 13 residues. V dropped 11 bases and J dropped 7 bases, with 15 bases sitting between them. The CDR3, as DNA: TGTGCCTCACAGGGCCCGACGAATTCACCCCTCCACTTT. It encodes CASQGPTNSPLHF.